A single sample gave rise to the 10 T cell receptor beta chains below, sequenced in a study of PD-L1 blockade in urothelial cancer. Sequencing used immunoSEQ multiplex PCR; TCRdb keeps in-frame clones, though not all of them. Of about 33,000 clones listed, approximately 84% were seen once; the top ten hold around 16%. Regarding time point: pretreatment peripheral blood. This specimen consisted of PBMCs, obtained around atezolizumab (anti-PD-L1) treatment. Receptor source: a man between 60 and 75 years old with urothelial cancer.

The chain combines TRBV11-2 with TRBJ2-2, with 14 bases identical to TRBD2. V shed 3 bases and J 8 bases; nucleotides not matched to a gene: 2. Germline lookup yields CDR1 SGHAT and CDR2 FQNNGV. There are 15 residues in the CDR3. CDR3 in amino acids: CASSLTSGRAGELFF. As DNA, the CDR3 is TGTGCCAGCAGCTTGACTAGCGGGAGGGCTGGGGAGCTGTTTTTT.

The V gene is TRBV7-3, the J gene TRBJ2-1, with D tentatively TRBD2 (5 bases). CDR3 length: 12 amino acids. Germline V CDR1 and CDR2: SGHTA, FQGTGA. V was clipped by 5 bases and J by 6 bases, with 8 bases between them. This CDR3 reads CASSSTSNEQFF. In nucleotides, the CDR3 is TGTGCCAGCAGCAGCACTAGCAATGAGCAGTTCTTC.

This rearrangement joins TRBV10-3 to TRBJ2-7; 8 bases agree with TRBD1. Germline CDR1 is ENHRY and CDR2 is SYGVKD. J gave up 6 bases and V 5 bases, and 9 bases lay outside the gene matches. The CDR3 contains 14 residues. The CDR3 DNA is TGTGCCATCAGTCGGGACAGGTACTATAGCGAGCAGTACTTC. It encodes CAISRDRYYSEQYF.

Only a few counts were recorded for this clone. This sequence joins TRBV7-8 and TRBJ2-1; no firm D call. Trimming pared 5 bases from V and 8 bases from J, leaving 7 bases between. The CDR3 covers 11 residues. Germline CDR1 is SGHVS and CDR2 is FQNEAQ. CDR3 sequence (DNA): TGTGCCAGCAGCCCACTTGATGAGCAGTTCTTC. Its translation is CASSPLDEQFF. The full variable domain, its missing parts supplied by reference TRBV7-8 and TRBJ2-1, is GAGVSQSPRYKVAKRGQDVALRCDPISGHVSLFWYQQALGQGPEFLTYFQNEAQLDKSGLPSDRFFAERPEGSVSTLKIQRTQQEDSAVYLCASSPLDEQFFGPGTRLTVL.

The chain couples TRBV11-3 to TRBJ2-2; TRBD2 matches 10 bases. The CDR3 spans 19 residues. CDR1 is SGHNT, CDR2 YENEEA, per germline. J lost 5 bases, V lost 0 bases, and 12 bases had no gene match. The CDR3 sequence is CASSLDRRGLAGVTGELFF. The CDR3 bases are TGTGCCAGCAGCTTAGACAGGAGGGGGCTAGCGGGAGTTACCGGGGAGCTGTTTTTT.

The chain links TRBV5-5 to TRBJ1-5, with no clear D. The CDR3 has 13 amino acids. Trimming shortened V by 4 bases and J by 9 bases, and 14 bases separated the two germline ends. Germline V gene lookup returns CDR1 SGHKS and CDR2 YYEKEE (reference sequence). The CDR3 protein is CASSHQEQLPQHF. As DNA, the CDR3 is TGTGCCAGCAGCCACCAGGAACAGCTGCCCCAGCATTTT.

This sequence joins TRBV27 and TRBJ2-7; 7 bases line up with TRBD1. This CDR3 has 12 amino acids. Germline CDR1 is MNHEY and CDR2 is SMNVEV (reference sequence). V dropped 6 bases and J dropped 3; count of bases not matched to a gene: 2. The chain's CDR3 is CASRRQGYEQYF. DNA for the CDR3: TGTGCCAGCAGGAGACAGGGCTACGAGCAGTACTTC.

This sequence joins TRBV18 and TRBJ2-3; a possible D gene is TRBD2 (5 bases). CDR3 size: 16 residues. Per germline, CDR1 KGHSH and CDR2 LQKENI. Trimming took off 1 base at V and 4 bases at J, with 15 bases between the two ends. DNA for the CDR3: TGTGCCAGCTCACCACGGAGTCTAGCAAGCCCAGATACGCAGTATTTT. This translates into CASSPRSLASPDTQYF.

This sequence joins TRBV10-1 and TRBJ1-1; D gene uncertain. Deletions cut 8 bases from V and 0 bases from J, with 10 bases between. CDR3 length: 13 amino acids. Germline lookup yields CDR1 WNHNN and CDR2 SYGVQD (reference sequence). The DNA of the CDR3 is TGCGCCAGCGGTTACTCCATGAACACTGAAGCTTTCTTT. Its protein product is CASGYSMNTEAFF.

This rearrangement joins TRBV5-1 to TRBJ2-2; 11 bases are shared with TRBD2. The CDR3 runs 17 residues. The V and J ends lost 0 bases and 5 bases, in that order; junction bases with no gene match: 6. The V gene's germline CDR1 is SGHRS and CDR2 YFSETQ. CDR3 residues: CASSLETSGSGTGELFF. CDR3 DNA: TGCGCCAGCAGCTTGGAAACTAGCGGGAGTGGAACCGGGGAGCTGTTTTTT.